This record concerns one T cell receptor beta chain sequence. Its antigen is still unknown. Base qualities are not at hand, and no much larger clone is one base apart. V was cut back by 7 bases and J by 2 bases, leaving a gap of 15 bases between them. In the germline V gene, CDR1 corresponds to MDHEN and CDR2 to SYDVKM. From the cysteine up to the phenylalanine, the CDR3 has a length of 14 residues. Kept here is only the CDR3 DNA, which spans 42 bases and is read in frame from base 1. Libraries were prepared through the immunoSEQ multiplex PCR assay. For the multiplex PCR, a mixture combining 60 forward primers for TCR Vbeta segments and 13 reverse primers for TCR Jbeta segments was used. The CDR3 region of rearranged TCR beta genes was amplified from genomic DNA with a multiplex PCR assay. The Illumina HiSeq System was used to sequence the amplified TCR beta libraries as 87-base-pair reads. In the source study's methods: In a later analysis, some 80 million unique TCR beta chains were counted across the roughly 670 repertoires, and roughly 9.9 million of these chains were shared by at least two donors. A nearest-neighbor algorithm error-corrected the raw reads and collapsed the reads into unique sequences, merging closely related sequences to remove PCR and sequencing errors. To assign V, D and J gene segments, CDR3 sequences were aligned to IMGT reference sequences. For a sequence to be retained, at least a six-nucleotide match to both a V gene segment and a J gene segment was required. A rearrangement was called productive if the CDR3 had no stop codons and remained in frame with V and J, and every other rearrangement was called non-productive. CDR3 was defined by IMGT convention, running from the second conserved V-encoded cysteine to the conserved J-encoded phenylalanine. The earlier analysis of 587 of the donors excluded sequences that lacked an unambiguous match to a single V gene segment. An earlier analysis of 450 to 650 of the donors called V segments functional above 56.7% productive rearrangements and segregating when the between-donor standard deviation exceeded 5%. A statistical classification framework was developed to diagnose cytomegalovirus status using the catalog of TCR beta chain sequences. V and J gene assignment, in a later analysis, came from comparing TCR nucleotide sequences with IMGT/GENE-DB human TR gene sequences. The TCRdist pipeline was used in a later analysis to assign CDR3 sequences and most-parsimonious VDJ recombination scenarios. A later analysis defined each TCR beta chain by its CDR3 amino acid sequence plus V-gene family, and excluded reads lacking a unique V-gene family. To address suspected cross-contamination and a sequencing artifact, a later analysis removed some 620 highly shared, low-generation-probability nucleotide sequences. A later analysis calculated a clonal expansion index for each public chain from normalized within-repertoire ranks of inferred template counts. In a later analysis, generation probabilities were computed using a VDJ recombination model fitted to out-of-frame rearrangements, and the results were checked against IGoR. In a later analysis, TCR-TCR, TCR-HLA and TCR-CMV co-occurrence was scored with hypergeometric tests, and a repertoire-size bias correction was applied to TCR pairs. A later analysis estimated false discovery rates by permuting HLA or CMV assignments 20 times. A later analysis grouped co-occurring TCRs with DBSCAN, adding TCRdist sequence similarity when clustering within HLA-allele-positive subsets. Repertoires with fewer than 30,000 or more than 120,000 public chains, plus five repertoires with anomalous nucleotide sharing, were excluded from co-occurrence clustering. TCRdb's version of the immuneACCESS table is confined to in-frame rearrangements and falls short of the full clone set. An unresolved V gene accounts for under half of the shortfall where checked; the remainder is of unknown origin. V, J and clone size derive from that table, while D and trimming were established from the DNA sequence. The sample table lists some 110,000 clones, about 80% of them with a count of one. Of the sample, roughly 2.1% falls within the top ten clones.

These data come from a study of cytomegalovirus exposure and HLA in healthy donors (dated by TCRdb to 2015 to 2018). Study-level background: An earlier analysis of some 600 of the donors reported around 280 Gb of sequence data and 95 million to 130 million unique TCR beta sequences obtained from some 200 million T cells. High-throughput TCR immunosequencing, statistical association of individual TCRs with disease status, and machine learning were combined to predict cytomegalovirus infection status. Among 300 to 500 genotyped donors of the cohort, an average of roughly 230,000 unique TCR beta nucleotide sequences was sequenced per donor, of which approximately 18% were non-productive. Roughly 5 DR-DQ haplotypes were handled as single units for association and clustering, since linkage in the cohort was strong. To decide whether each TCR beta V gene segment behaved as functional or pseudogenic, an earlier analysis of 587 of the donors relied on high-throughput TCR beta sequencing. Every repertoire in the discovery cohort had been generated on one and the same sequencing platform. An early release that covered roughly 600 HLA-typed donors contained approximately 300 gigabases of sequencing data and about 93 million unique TCR sequences. In addition to the first cohort of 666 subjects, a separate validation cohort of approximately 130 different subjects was used. HLA typing covered class I and class II loci at four-digit resolution. The study was designed to test whether signatures of past pathogen exposure could be identified by cataloging public T cell receptors. In a later genetic analysis, genome-wide SNP genotypes for about three fifths of the roughly 670 donors were used, and that subset was treated as a discovery cohort. In the later analysis, no new phenotypic data were used to find candidate immune exposures; instead, reliance was placed on TCR beta sequences and their occurrence across donors. A later analysis re-analyzed previously published TCR beta repertoires from 650 to 800 donors and added high-resolution HLA genotyping to study TCR occurrence patterns. The study profiled the T cell repertoires of about 720 subjects by immunosequencing and related them to cytomegalovirus serostatus. The genetic ancestry cluster associated with self-reported Caucasian donors included over 65% of the roughly 400 genotyped donors. Donor age, sex, ethnicity and CMV serostatus were compiled together with the repertoire data. Typing coverage differed by locus: A, B, C, DRB1 and DQB1 were typed in roughly 629-630 donors, DQA1 in 522, DPA1 in 600 to 610, and DPB1 in 400 to 490. Overall study results and their limits: Several of the top co-occurrence clusters appeared to be linked to parvovirus B19, influenza, CMV and Epstein-Barr virus, according to a later analysis. The sequencing pipeline was judged likely to have produced a cluster of highly shared sequence variants as a technical artifact. Because HLA typing was unavailable for some donors at each locus, only the typed subset was used in association tests. The authors suggested that the approach could potentially be generalized to other disease states and immunological phenotypes. Broadly in line with IMGT annotations, most TCR beta V segments showed up in productive rearrangements about 87% or about 30% of the time in an earlier analysis of several hundred of the donors. Because the 87-base-pair reads could not distinguish some IMGT-functional V segments, including TRBV6-2 and TRBV6-3, those segments were excluded. In this cohort, only TCR beta chains were sequenced, and detectable features were limited by the absence of alpha or paired-chain data. Three of the identified cytomegalovirus-associated TCR beta chains were confirmed in vitro to be specific for cytomegalovirus antigens. A later analysis found that most CMV-associated TCR beta chains appeared HLA-restricted, with HLA associations seemingly driven largely by CMV exposure. Because counts were too low, 15 to 20 rarely observed V segments, including chromosome 9 orphons, were excluded from the earlier analysis of roughly 580 of the donors. Immune exposure information for the cohort was limited to CMV serostatus. The study gave a list of 150 to 200 TCR beta chains associated with cytomegalovirus. A further reported finding was that TCR beta sequences accurately predicted the HLA-A and HLA-B alleles for most subjects in the first cohort. Compared with equally common non-associated chains, HLA-associated TCR beta chains in a later analysis were more clonally expanded and had lower generation probabilities. A later analysis found that TCR association rates varied across HLA loci, with DRB1 alleles showing the most associated TCRs and HLA-C alleles the fewest. When HLA alleles, especially DR and DQ, strongly co-occurred, TCR associations were difficult to assign to individual alleles. Correlated functional status among segregating V segments might be attributable to linkage disequilibrium, but an unknown experimental factor could not be ruled out. In both the original and validation cohorts, the classifier was reported to diagnose cytomegalovirus status with high specificity and sensitivity. Presence/absence analyses assumed roughly uniform sequencing depth across donors, an assumption that may not hold. In a later genetic analysis, a missense DCLRE1C variant was associated with V-gene and J-gene trimming of TCR beta chains, and the association was replicated in an independent cohort. At a false discovery rate of 0.05, a later analysis linked around 17,000 TCR beta sequences to specific HLA alleles. Most TCR sequences were observed very rarely across donors, whereas some public TCRs were present in many individuals. In a later genetic analysis, fewer N-insertions in productive TCRs were reported among donors in an Asian-associated ancestry cluster than the 666-donor mean.

The cohort consisted of hundreds of healthy bone marrow donors. Cohort members were all nominally healthy when sampled, although unrecorded immune exposures were likely present. The donor was CMV seronegative and belonged to the group of 380 or so seronegative cohort members. A peripheral blood sample was collected from each donor, and TCR beta sequencing was performed on peripheral blood mononuclear cells. Genomic DNA extraction from the blood cell samples was performed with the Qiagen DNeasy Blood Extraction Kit. The clonotype originates from a man aged 25-45 years in good health and CMV-seronegative. The receptor chain draws on TRBV28 and TRBJ2-7; TRBD1 is perhaps the D gene, given 6 matching bases. Material for sequencing was PBMCs. In nucleotide form, the sequence is TGTGCCAGCACAGAGACAGGTGGGGCCTACGAGCAGTACTTC. Its protein is CASTETGGAYEQYF.